These 21 T cell receptor beta chains share one sample of origin, sequenced in a study of blood T cell repertoires in COVID-19. Method: immunoSEQ multiplex PCR; TCRdb's copy keeps in-frame clones and lacks some. Among approximately 170,000 clones, approximately 87% were seen once, and the ten largest hold over 3.5%. The sample was peripheral blood. The receptors here all came from a man aged 18 to 35 with active or convalescent COVID-19.

This clone was observed a handful of times. This CDR3 reads CASSEARDRLDRGNTEAFF. The CDR3 bases are TGTGCCAGCAGTGAAGCTCGGGACCGACTGGACAGGGGGAACACTGAAGCTTTCTTT. The chain couples TRBV6-1 to TRBJ1-1, with TRBD1 matching over 9 bases. The V gene end was trimmed by 0 bases and the J gene end by 1 base; junction bases not matched to a gene: 12. This CDR3 has 19 residues. Per the germline V gene, CDR1 is MNHNS and CDR2 is SASEGT.

The chain recombines TRBV30 with TRBJ1-1; possibly TRBD1 for D (5 bases). This CDR3 has 12 amino acids. The V and J ends lost 2 bases and 13 bases respectively, with 17 bases between them. Germline-derived CDR1 and CDR2 are GTSNPN and SVGIG (reference sequence). CDR3 sequence: CAWSTRAMIDFF. The CDR3 nucleotides are TGTGCCTGGAGTACCAGGGCGATGATTGATTTCTTT.

The V and J genes are TRBV3-1 (or the pseudogene TRBV3-2) and TRBJ1-1, with D maybe TRBD1 (5 bases). This CDR3 comprises 14 residues. Trimming pared 0 bases from V and 11 bases from J, leaving 16 bases between. CDR1 LGHDT and CDR2 YNNKEL come from the germline V gene (reference sequence). The CDR3 sequence: CASSQDSRGSGAFF. CDR3 DNA sequence: TGTGCCAGCAGCCAAGATAGTCGGGGGAGCGGGGCTTTCTTT.

The chain links TRBV5-1 to TRBJ2-7; tentatively, D is TRBD1 (5 bases). Germline lookup yields CDR1 SGHRS and CDR2 YFSETQ. The V and J ends lost 0 bases and 5 bases respectively, with 12 bases between them. This CDR3 has 14 amino acids. The CDR3 sequence: CASSLAQGSNEQYV. Here the CDR3 DNA reads TGCGCCAGCAGCTTGGCCCAGGGTAGTAACGAGCAGTACGTC.

DNA of the CDR3: TGTGCCAGCAGCCCACACAGGGGGCCCTGTAGGGGCTACACCTTC. Residues: CASSPHRGPCRGYTF. This rearrangement joins TRBV3-1 (or the pseudogene TRBV3-2) to TRBJ1-2; 9 bases align to TRBD1. V shed 4 bases, J shed 8 bases, and the junction held 11 bases outside the gene matches. This CDR3 has 15 residues. Germline V gene sequence: CDR1 LGHDT, CDR2 YNNKEL (reference sequence).

The chain recombines TRBV7-8 with TRBJ2-3; TRBD2 matches at 16 bases. The CDR3 runs 18 residues. The V gene end was trimmed by 4 bases and the J gene end by 4 bases; junction bases not matched to a gene: 8. Per the germline V gene, CDR1 is SGHVS and CDR2 is FQNEAQ. The CDR3 spells CASSWGGLAGGLADTQYF. The CDR3 coding sequence is TGTGCCAGCAGCTGGGGGGGACTAGCGGGAGGGTTGGCAGATACGCAGTATTTT.

The count of this clone is one. The chain has TRBV19 and TRBJ2-4; tentative D call: TRBD1 (6 bases). Germline V gene sequence: CDR1 LNHDA, CDR2 SQIVND (reference sequence). V dropped 3 bases and J dropped 2 bases, with 11 bases sitting between them. This CDR3 comprises 15 residues. CDR3 protein: CASSIAGAPKNIQYF. Here the CDR3 DNA reads TGTGCCAGTAGTATCGCAGGGGCTCCCAAAAACATTCAGTACTTC.

The chain recombines TRBV2 with TRBJ2-3; tentative D call: TRBD1 (6 bases). Germline V gene sequence: CDR1 SNHLY, CDR2 FYNNEI. This CDR3 is 15 amino acids long. The V gene lost 8 bases and the J gene lost 3 bases, with 18 bases spanning the gap. The CDR3 is CASQIQGLTTDTQYF. CDR3 DNA: TGTGCCAGCCAAATACAGGGCCTCACGACAGATACGCAGTATTTT.

The chain uses TRBV12-3 or TRBV12-4 and TRBJ1-6; no clear D gene. There are 13 residues in the CDR3. Deletions cut 0 bases from V and 7 bases from J, with 4 bases between. As DNA, the CDR3 is TGTGCCAGCAGTTTAGCGGAGAATTCACCCCTCCACTTT. This translates into CASSLAENSPLHF.

V gene TRBV5-1 combines with J gene TRBJ2-5; 9 bases align to TRBD1. Germline values: CDR1 SGHRS, CDR2 YFSETQ. CDR3 length: 14 residues. V lost 3 bases to trimming and J lost 4 bases; unmatched junction nucleotides: 4. The CDR3 DNA reads as TGCGCCAGCAGCTCACAGGGGGCTGGAGAGACCCAGTACTTC. Amino acids: CASSSQGAGETQYF.

J is TRBJ1-5 and V is TRBV28, with D maybe TRBD1 (5 bases). This CDR3 has 14 amino acids. With 7 bases removed from V and 6 bases from J, the gap between germline ends came to 16 bases. Germline V gives CDR1 MDHEN, CDR2 SYDVKM. The CDR3 loop is CASNPGGVSQPQHF. The DNA for the CDR3 is TGTGCCAGCAATCCGGGGGGGGTGAGTCAGCCCCAGCATTTT.

This chain links TRBV27 with TRBJ1-5; D gene uncertain. Trimming pared 8 bases from V and 3 bases from J, leaving 8 bases between. The germline CDR1 and CDR2 sequences are MNHEY and SMNVEV (reference sequence). This CDR3 has 12 residues. As DNA, the CDR3 is TGTGCCAGCCCAGTTGACAATCAGCCCCAGCATTTT. Amino acids: CASPVDNQPQHF.

This CDR3 is CASNLPPRGELFF. DNA for the CDR3: TGTGCCAGCAACCTTCCCCCGAGGGGGGAGCTGTTTTTT. This rearrangement joins TRBV7-9 to TRBJ2-2; D remains unclear. This CDR3 has 13 residues. The germline CDR1 and CDR2 sequences are SEHNR and FQNEAQ (reference sequence). V was trimmed by 7 bases and J by 8 bases, leaving 14 bases between them.

This clone was seen just once. The chain links TRBV12-5 to TRBJ1-4, with 10 bases lining up with TRBD1. From germline, CDR1 is LGHNT and CDR2 FRNRAP. The CDR3 consists of 14 residues. The V and J ends lost 8 bases and 4 bases, in that order; junction bases with no gene match: 4. CDR3 amino acids: CASRRTGGNEKLFF. The DNA of the CDR3 is TGTGCTAGTCGACGGACAGGGGGTAATGAAAAACTGTTTTTT.

The chain has TRBV6-6 and TRBJ1-5; 9 bases are shared with TRBD1. Germline loops: CDR1 MNHNY, CDR2 SVGAGI (reference sequence). The CDR3 covers 13 residues. Trimming at V came to 6 bases and at J to 5 bases, leaving 2 bases not matched to a gene. The CDR3 here is CASRGQGYQPQHF. The DNA of the CDR3 is TGTGCCAGCAGGGGACAGGGTTATCAGCCCCAGCATTTT.

This rearrangement joins TRBV4-3 to TRBJ2-3; D remains unclear. The CDR3 is made up of 15 amino acids. V was trimmed by 3 bases and J by 1 base, leaving 11 bases between them. Germline V gives CDR1 LGHNA, CDR2 YSLEER. The CDR3 region is CASSHLNQGTDTQYF. CDR3 sequence (DNA): TGCGCCAGCAGCCATTTAAACCAGGGCACAGATACGCAGTATTTT.

This clone occurred a few times. V is TRBV10-3 and J is TRBJ1-2; no firm D call. Between the trimmed V and J ends, which lost 5 bases and 10 bases, there was a span of 17 bases. This CDR3 spans 13 amino acids. Germline CDR1 reads ENHRY; CDR2 reads SYGVKD. The CDR3 DNA sequence: TGTGCCATCAGTTCGACGACTGCTGAGTCCTACACCTTC. It is translated as CAISSTTAESYTF.

The count of this clone is one. J is TRBJ1-5 and V is TRBV2; D remains ambiguous. The V gene's germline CDR1 is SNHLY and CDR2 FYNNEI. V lost 0 bases and J lost 1, with 13 bases in between. This CDR3 contains 17 residues. The CDR3 nucleotides read TGTGCCAGCAGTGAAGCACCCGGCGGCGTGAGCAATCAGCCCCAGCATTTT. Amino acid sequence: CASSEAPGGVSNQPQHF.

The CDR3 spells CASSWGDDEQYF. The CDR3, as DNA: TGTGCCAGCTCTTGGGGGGACGACGAGCAGTACTTC. The chain is built from TRBV11-3 and TRBJ2-7; maybe TRBD2 (6 bases). Germline values: CDR1 SGHNT, CDR2 YENEEA. Trimming pared 8 bases from V and 5 bases from J, leaving 13 bases between. The CDR3 runs 12 residues.

The rearrangement joins TRBV7-2 to TRBJ1-2, with 7 bases that match TRBD1. The length of the CDR3 is 14 residues. Trimming took 1 base from V and 7 from J; bases not matched to a gene: 6. Per the germline V gene, CDR1 is SGHTA and CDR2 is FQGNSA. The CDR3 coding sequence is TGTGCCAGCAGCTTAGGGCGGGACAGCCCTGGCTACACCTTC. The encoded protein is CASSLGRDSPGYTF.

The V gene is TRBV5-1, the J gene TRBJ2-1; D is perhaps TRBD2 (5 bases). Trimming cost V 6 bases and J 6 bases, with 16 bases left between them. The germline V gene encodes CDR1 SGHRS and CDR2 YFSETQ. The CDR3 length is 14 residues. CDR3 protein: CASTWSGAPNEQFF. The CDR3 coding sequence is TGCGCCAGCACCTGGAGCGGCGCCCCCAATGAGCAGTTCTTC.